A single sample gave rise to the 20 T cell receptor beta chains below, sequenced in a study of blood T cells in healthy people across ages. For the second PCR, which ran for about 6 to 12 cycles, a sample-barcoded 5' primer and a J-beta primer mix were used. From the 5' RACE reads, TCRdb called clonotypes with MiXCR, one entry per CDR3 protein. The sample has roughly 2 million distinct CDR3 sequences; around half are singletons. Sequenced: blood. These receptors came from a woman aged 40 to 49 in good health.

The rearrangement uses TRBV6-1 and TRBJ2-5, with D possibly TRBD1 on 5 matching bases. The better agreement between TRBJ2-7 and the DNA end casts doubt on the J call. This CDR3 contains 14 residues. Germline assignment: CDR1 MNHNS and CDR2 SASEGT. The DNA for the CDR3 is TGTGCCAGCAGTGCCTACCAGGGTAATTACGAGCAGTACTTC. Translating it yields CASSAYQGNYEQYF.

This clonotype was counted a few times. This chain uses TRBV27 with TRBJ1-2; 7 bases agree with TRBD1. J lost 4 bases, V lost 5 bases, and 7 bases had no gene match. CDR1 is MNHEY, CDR2 SMNVEV, per germline (reference sequence). CDR3 length: 14 amino acids. CDR3 amino acids: CASSPTGRGYGYTF. The CDR3 DNA follows: TGTGCCAGCAGTCCGACAGGGAGGGGCTATGGCTACACCTTC.

In regard to this clonotype: A much larger clone is a single base away; this may be a read error. The chain joins TRBV7-9 to TRBJ2-1; no firm D call. V was cut by 6 bases and J by 0 bases, with 9 bases left in between. The germline V gene encodes CDR1 SEHNR and CDR2 FQNEAQ (reference sequence). This CDR3 is built from 14 residues. CDR3 loop: CASRQVYSYNEQFF. DNA for the CDR3: TGTGCCAGCAGGCAGGTGTACTCCTACAATGAGCAGTTCTTC.

This sequence joins TRBV7-2 and TRBJ2-3; D possibly corresponds to TRBD2 (6 bases). V lost 7 bases and J lost 5, with 13 bases in between. The CDR3 covers 13 residues. Germline CDR1 SGHTA, CDR2 FQGNSA. CDR3 coding DNA: TGTGCCAGCACCCTGATGCGGGGAGATACGCAGTATTTT. Translating it yields CASTLMRGDTQYF.

The chain carries TRBV10-2 and TRBJ2-1; D is possibly TRBD2 (5 bases). Deletions cut 8 bases from V and 4 bases from J, with 9 bases between. This CDR3 is built from 12 residues. CDR1 and CDR2 from the germline V gene are WSHSY and SAAADI. The CDR3 reads CASFGEYNEQFF. The CDR3 DNA reads as TGCGCCAGCTTCGGGGAGTACAATGAGCAGTTCTTC.

This clonotype was counted once. The V call is TRBV5-1, the J call TRBJ2-1, with TRBD2 matching 11 bases. Germline CDR1 reads SGHRS; CDR2 reads YFSETQ. The junction had 17 bases not matched to a gene; V was cut back by 4 bases and J by 8 bases. The CDR3 is 18 residues long. CDR3 nucleotide sequence: TGCGCCAGCAGCGCATCCCCGGGACTAGCGGCCCCTTCGTATGAGCAGTTCTTC. Translating gives CASSASPGLAAPSYEQFF.

This clonotype was recorded a few times. This chain connects TRBV4-1 to TRBJ2-3; D not certain. In germline, CDR1 is MGHRA, CDR2 YSYEKL. The CDR3 is 16 residues long. Trimming left V 3 bases short and J 2 bases short, with 15 bases between. The CDR3 coding sequence is TGCGCCAGCAGCCAGGTTTTATCGTCTCTCACAGATACGCAGTATTTT. Its protein product is CASSQVLSSLTDTQYF.

This clonotype showed up just a few times. The chain uses TRBV28 and TRBJ2-7; D is unresolved. The germline V and J ends were trimmed by 7 bases and 0 bases, with 13 bases remaining between them. Germline lookup yields CDR1 MDHEN and CDR2 SYDVKM. The CDR3 totals 14 residues. Written as DNA, the CDR3 is TGTGCCAGCATGGTCGAGCTCGCCTCCTACGAGCAGTACTTC. This gives the protein CASMVELASYEQYF.

This chain connects TRBV14 to TRBJ1-1, with D perhaps TRBD1 (5 bases). V lost 4 bases and J 0 bases, leaving 12 bases between the germline ends. Germline CDR1 reads SGHDN; CDR2 reads FVKESK. CDR3 size: 15 residues. The CDR3 region has the DNA TGTGCCAGCAGCCCGCCTGGACATCTGAACACTGAAGCTTTCTTT. Residues: CASSPPGHLNTEAFF.

The chain is built from TRBV7-9 and TRBJ2-5; tentatively, D is TRBD1 (6 bases). Trimming left V 5 bases short and J 9 bases short, with 19 bases between. Germline V gene sequence: CDR1 SEHNR, CDR2 FQNEAQ (reference sequence). The CDR3 is 14 residues long. CDR3 nucleotide sequence: TGTGCCAGCAGCATCGACAGGATAAGGGTCTCCCAGTACTTC. It yields the protein CASSIDRIRVSQYF.

This clonotype has more than one count but fewer than ten. This chain links TRBV6-2 or TRBV6-3 with TRBJ2-4; D remains unclear. Germline CDR1 and CDR2: MNHEY and SVGEGT. CDR3 size: 14 residues. Deletions cut 0 bases from V and 6 bases from J, with 9 bases between. The CDR3: CASSYSYLGNIQYF. Here the CDR3 DNA reads TGTGCCAGCAGTTACTCGTATTTAGGAAACATTCAGTACTTC.

The rearrangement uses TRBV18 and TRBJ1-2; D may be TRBD1 (5 bases). CDR1 is KGHSH, CDR2 LQKENI, per germline. The germline V and J ends were trimmed by 1 base and 4 bases, with 10 bases remaining between them. This CDR3 comprises 14 residues. DNA of the CDR3: TGTGCCAGCTCACCACGATCAGGGACCTATGGCTACACCTTC. Translation gives CASSPRSGTYGYTF.

This chain joins TRBV2 and TRBJ2-4, with 7 positions matching TRBD2. This CDR3 comprises 18 residues. Germline V CDR1 and CDR2: SNHLY, FYNNEI. With 0 bases clipped from V and 3 bases from J, the junction kept 11 bases outside the gene matches. DNA for the CDR3: TGTGCCAGCAGTGAAGCGCTTAGGCGGGGGTTTGACAAAAACATTCAGTACTTC. This encodes CASSEALRRGFDKNIQYF.

V usage is TRBV5-1 and J usage is TRBJ2-5, with 12 bases identical to TRBD2. The junction had 7 bases not matched to a gene; V was cut back by 9 bases and J by 1 base. Germline V lookup: CDR1 SGHRS, CDR2 YFSETQ. The CDR3 spans 15 residues. The CDR3 DNA is TGCGCCACCAGGACTAGCGGGACTTTCCAAGAGACCCAGTACTTC. It is translated as CATRTSGTFQETQYF.

This clonotype was seen only a few times. The chain employs TRBV20-1 and TRBJ2-1; D gene uncertain. Trimming shortened V by 3 bases and J by 1 base, and 13 bases separated the two germline ends. This CDR3 spans 15 amino acids. Germline CDR1 reads DFQATT; CDR2 reads SNEGSKA (reference sequence). The CDR3 protein is CSARMGRRSYNEQFF. Written as DNA, the CDR3 is TGCAGTGCTAGGATGGGTCGCCGATCCTACAATGAGCAGTTCTTC.

V usage is TRBV10-3 and J usage is TRBJ2-5, with unresolved D. The CDR3 length is 15 residues. V lost 3 bases and J lost 0, with 11 bases in between. Germline V lookup: CDR1 ENHRY, CDR2 SYGVKD. The CDR3: CAISDRTLHQETQYF. The CDR3 region has the DNA TGTGCCATCAGTGACAGAACACTACACCAAGAGACCCAGTACTTC.

The V call is TRBV7-2, the J call TRBJ2-3; the match to TRBD2 covers 12 bases. The CDR3 is 15 amino acids. Germline values: CDR1 SGHTA, CDR2 FQGNSA. The V and J ends lost 5 bases and 4 bases, in that order; junction bases with no gene match: 4. CDR3 residues: CASSRLAGAPDTQYF. CDR3 coding DNA: TGTGCCAGCAGCCGACTAGCGGGGGCCCCAGATACGCAGTATTTT.

Written as DNA, the CDR3 is TGCAGCGTGGCAGGGGGTGAAAGCGAGCAGTACTTC. Residues: CSVAGGESEQYF. V usage is TRBV29-1 and J usage is TRBJ2-4, with TRBD1 identical over 7 bases. The DNA end is a closer match to TRBJ2-7, so the J assignment may be wrong. CDR1 and CDR2 from the germline V gene are SQVTM and ANQGSEA. The CDR3 sequence is 12 residues long.

The V call is TRBV7-9, the J call TRBJ2-1; 8 bases agree with TRBD2. This CDR3 region has 15 residues. CDR1 is SEHNR and CDR2 is FQNEAQ in the germline V gene (reference sequence). With 3 bases clipped from V and 3 bases from J, the junction kept 4 bases outside the gene matches. CDR3 amino acids: CASSLIRGGYNEQFF. Here the CDR3 DNA reads TGTGCCAGCAGCTTGATTCGGGGGGGCTACAATGAGCAGTTCTTC. The entire variable domain, with the rest obtained from reference TRBV7-9 and TRBJ2-1, is as follows: DTGVSQNPRHKITKRGQNVTFRCDPISEHNRLYWYRQTLGQGPEFLTYFQNEAQLEKSRLLSDRFSAERPKGSFSTLEIQRTEQGDSAMYLCASSLIRGGYNEQFFGPGTRLTVL.

V usage is TRBV4-2 and J usage is TRBJ2-1, with 8 bases identical to TRBD2. Germline V CDR1 and CDR2: LGHNA, YNFKEQ. V lost 5 bases to trimming and J lost 6 bases; unmatched junction nucleotides: 9. This CDR3 has 15 amino acids. The CDR3 DNA follows: TGTGCCAGCAGCGAATCGGGGGGGCGATTCAATGAGCAGTTCTTC. It yields the protein CASSESGGRFNEQFF.